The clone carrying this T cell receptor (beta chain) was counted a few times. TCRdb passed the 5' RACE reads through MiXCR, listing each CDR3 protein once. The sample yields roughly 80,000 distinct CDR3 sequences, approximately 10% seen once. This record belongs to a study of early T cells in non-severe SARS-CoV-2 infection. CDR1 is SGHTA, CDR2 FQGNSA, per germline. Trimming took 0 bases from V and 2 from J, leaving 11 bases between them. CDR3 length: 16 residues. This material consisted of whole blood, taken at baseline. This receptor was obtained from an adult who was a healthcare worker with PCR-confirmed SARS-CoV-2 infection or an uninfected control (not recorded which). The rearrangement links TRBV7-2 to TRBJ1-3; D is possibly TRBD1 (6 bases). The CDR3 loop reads CASSLAPRGAGNTIYF. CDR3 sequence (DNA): TGTGCCAGCAGCTTAGCGCCCAGGGGTGCTGGAAACACCATATATTTT.